This TCR beta chain was captured by sequencing in a study of blood T cell repertoires in COVID-19. Study summary: Specimens from acute and convalescent COVID-19 originated in the United States, Italy and Spain. T cells, B-cell-depleted T cells, or PBMCs provided the cDNA or gDNA that served as material.

Per germline, CDR1 SGHTA and CDR2 FQGNSA. The CDR3 sequence is 14 residues long. Trimming removed 6 bases from V and 4 bases from J, with 16 bases in between. Profiling relied on immunoSEQ multiplex PCR, and the TCRdb table lists in-frame clones only, not all of them. This sample has more than 60,000 clones; around nine tenths occur once, and the top ten carry roughly a fifth. The sequenced sample was peripheral blood. The receptor was derived from a woman aged 45-65 years with active or convalescent COVID-19. The chain is built from TRBV7-2 and TRBJ2-7, with D tentatively TRBD1 (6 bases). The CDR3 is CASSITGNGYEQYF. CDR3 coding DNA: TGTGCCAGCAGTATAACAGGGAACGGGTACGAGCAGTACTTC.